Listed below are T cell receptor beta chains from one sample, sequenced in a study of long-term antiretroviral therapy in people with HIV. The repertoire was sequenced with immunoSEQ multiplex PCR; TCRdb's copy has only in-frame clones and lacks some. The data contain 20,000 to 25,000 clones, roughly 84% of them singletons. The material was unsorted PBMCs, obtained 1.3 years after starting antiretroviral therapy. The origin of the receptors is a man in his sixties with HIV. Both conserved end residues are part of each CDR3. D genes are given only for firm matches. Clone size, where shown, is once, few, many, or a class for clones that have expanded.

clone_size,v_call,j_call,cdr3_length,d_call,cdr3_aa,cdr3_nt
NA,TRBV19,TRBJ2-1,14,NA,CATQKAGIYNEQFF,TGTGCCACCCAGAAAGCAGGCATTTACAATGAGCAGTTCTTC
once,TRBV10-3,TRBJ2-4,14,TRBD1,CAISLTGFKNIQYF,TGTGCCATCAGTCTGACAGGGTTCAAAAACATTCAGTACTTC
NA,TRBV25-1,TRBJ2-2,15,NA,CASSDILAVTGELFF,TGTGCCAGCAGTGATATACTCGCAGTCACCGGGGAGCTGTTTTTT
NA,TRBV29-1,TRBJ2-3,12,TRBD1,CSVIQGAHTQYF,TGCAGCGTTATACAGGGGGCGCATACGCAGTATTTT
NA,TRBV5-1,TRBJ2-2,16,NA,CASSLVGQPSGGELFF,TGCGCCAGCAGCTTGGTGGGACAACCCTCTGGCGGGGAGCTGTTTTTT
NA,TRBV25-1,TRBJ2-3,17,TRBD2,CASSEYATSRSADTQYF,TGTGCCAGCAGTGAATATGCGACTAGCCGGTCAGCAGATACGCAGTATTTT
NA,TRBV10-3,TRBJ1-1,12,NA,CAISDATGEAFF,TGTGCCATCAGTGATGCGACAGGTGAAGCTTTCTTT
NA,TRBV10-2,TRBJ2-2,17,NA,CASSDGVRAANTGELFF,TGCGCCAGCAGTGATGGGGTCCGAGCCGCGAACACCGGGGAGCTGTTTTTT
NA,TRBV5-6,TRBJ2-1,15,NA,CASSTGLRVGNEQFF,TGTGCCAGCAGCACCGGCCTAAGGGTGGGGAATGAGCAGTTCTTC
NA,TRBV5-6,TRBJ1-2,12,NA,CASSSGSYGYTF,TGTGCCAGCAGCTCGGGCTCTTATGGCTACACCTTC
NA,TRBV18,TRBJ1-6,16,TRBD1,CASSPLGQGASSPLHF,TGTGCCAGCTCACCCCTGGGACAGGGGGCTAGTTCACCCCTCCACTTT
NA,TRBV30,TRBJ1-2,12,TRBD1,CASGQGAYGYTF,TGTGCCTCGGGACAGGGGGCCTATGGCTACACCTTC
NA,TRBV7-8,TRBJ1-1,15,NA,CASSDRRRGIGEAFF,TGTGCCAGCAGCGACAGAAGAAGGGGGATCGGTGAAGCTTTCTTT
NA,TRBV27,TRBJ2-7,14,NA,CASSLQDGTYEQYF,TGTGCCAGCAGTTTACAGGACGGTACCTACGAGCAGTACTTC
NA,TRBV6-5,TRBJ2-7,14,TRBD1,CASRRGQGAYEQYF,TGTGCCAGCAGGCGAGGACAGGGTGCCTACGAGCAGTACTTC
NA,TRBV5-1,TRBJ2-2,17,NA,CASSSTTRQVPTGELFF,TGCGCCAGCAGCTCGACTACAAGACAGGTGCCCACCGGGGAGCTGTTTTTT
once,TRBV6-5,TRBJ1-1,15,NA,CASSYSLTRGTEAFF,TGTGCCAGCAGTTATTCCCTTACCAGGGGCACTGAAGCTTTCTTT
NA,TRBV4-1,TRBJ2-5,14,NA,CASSQGTYQETQYF,TGCGCCAGCAGCCAAGGGACGTACCAAGAGACCCAGTACTTC
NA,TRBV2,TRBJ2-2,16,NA,CASSDLGVSNTGELFF,TGTGCCAGCAGTGATCTTGGAGTTTCGAACACCGGGGAGCTGTTTTTT
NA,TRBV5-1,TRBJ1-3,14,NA,CASSEGPPGNTIYF,TGCGCCAGCAGCGAGGGACCCCCTGGAAACACCATATATTTT
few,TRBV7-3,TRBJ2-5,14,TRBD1,CASSSSGQGETQYF,TGTGCCAGCAGCTCCTCGGGACAGGGGGAGACCCAGTACTTC
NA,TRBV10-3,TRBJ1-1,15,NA,CAISGTGTVNTEAFF,TGTGCCATCAGTGGGACCGGGACCGTGAACACTGAAGCTTTCTTT
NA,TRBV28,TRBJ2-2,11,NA,CASSLAGELFF,TGTGCCAGCAGTTTAGCCGGGGAGCTGTTTTTT
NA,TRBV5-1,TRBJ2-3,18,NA,CASSLGTSSLPQPDTQYF,TGCGCCAGCAGCCTAGGGACAAGCTCCCTGCCCCAACCAGATACGCAGTATTTT
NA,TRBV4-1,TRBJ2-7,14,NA,CASSQTPTTYEQYF,TGCGCCAGCAGCCAAACGCCAACAACCTACGAGCAGTACTTC
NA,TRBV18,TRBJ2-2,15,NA,CASSPVIQSTGELFF,TGTGCCAGCTCACCGGTAATTCAGAGCACCGGGGAGCTGTTTTTT
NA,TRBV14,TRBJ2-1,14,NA,CASSRTLGNNEQFF,TGTGCCAGCAGCCGGACATTGGGGAACAATGAGCAGTTCTTC
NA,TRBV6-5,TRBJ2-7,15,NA,CASSYVFGQGYEQYF,TGTGCCAGCAGTTACGTCTTCGGGCAGGGTTACGAGCAGTACTTC
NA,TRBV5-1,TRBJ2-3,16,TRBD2,CASSLGLAVETDTQYF,TGCGCCAGCAGCTTAGGACTAGCCGTTGAAACAGATACGCAGTATTTT
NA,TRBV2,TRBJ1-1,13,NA,CASTKQGNTEAFF,TGTGCCAGCACTAAACAGGGTAACACTGAAGCTTTCTTT
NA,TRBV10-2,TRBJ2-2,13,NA,CASRSMSTGELFF,TGCGCCAGCAGATCAATGAGTACTGGGGAGCTGTTTTTT
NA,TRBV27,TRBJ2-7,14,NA,CASSLRATSYEQYF,TGTGCCAGCAGTTTGAGGGCTACCTCCTACGAGCAGTACTTC
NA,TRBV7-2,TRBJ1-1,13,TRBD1,CASSETGETEAFF,TGTGCCAGCAGCGAAACAGGGGAGACTGAAGCTTTCTTT
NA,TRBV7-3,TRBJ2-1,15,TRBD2,CASSFTSGSYNEQFF,TGTGCCAGCAGCTTTACTAGCGGGAGCTACAATGAGCAGTTCTTC
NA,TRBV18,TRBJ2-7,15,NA,CASSPPGRTTYEQYF,TGTGCCAGTTCCCCACCGGGACGGACGACCTACGAGCAGTACTTC
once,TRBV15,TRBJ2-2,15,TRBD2,CATSYGGANTGELFF,TGTGCCACCAGTTACGGGGGGGCCAACACCGGGGAGCTGTTTTTT
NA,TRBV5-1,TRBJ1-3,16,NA,CASSLIWGSSGNTIYF,TGCGCCAGCAGCTTGATATGGGGGAGCTCTGGAAACACCATATATTTT
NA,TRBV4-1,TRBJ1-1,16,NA,CASSHWGTDRSTEAFF,TGCGCCAGCAGCCATTGGGGAACCGACAGAAGCACTGAAGCTTTCTTT
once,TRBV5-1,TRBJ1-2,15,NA,CASSTIGGVNYGYTF,TGCGCCAGCAGCACTATCGGGGGGGTTAACTATGGCTACACCTTC
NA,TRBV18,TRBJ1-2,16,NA,CASSPVVSTVDYGYTF,TGTGCCAGCTCACCAGTAGTTTCCACGGTGGACTATGGCTACACCTTC
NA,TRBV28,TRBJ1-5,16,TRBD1,CASSSRTGTSNQPQHF,TGTGCCAGCAGTTCCCGGACAGGGACTAGCAATCAGCCCCAGCATTTT
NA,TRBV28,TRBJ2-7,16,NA,CASSFPSAKSSYEQYF,TGTGCCAGCAGTTTTCCTTCGGCGAAGAGCTCCTACGAGCAGTACTTC
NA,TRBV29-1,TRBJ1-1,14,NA,CSVSSRVRDTEAFF,TGCAGCGTTTCCTCCAGGGTTAGGGACACTGAAGCTTTCTTT
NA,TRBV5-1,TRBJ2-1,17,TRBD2,CASSLVGLAGGGNEQFF,TGCGCCAGCAGCTTGGTGGGACTAGCGGGAGGGGGCAATGAGCAGTTCTTC
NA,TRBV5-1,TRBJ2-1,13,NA,CASSTEGPGGQFF,TGCGCCAGCAGCACCGAAGGTCCAGGTGGGCAGTTCTTC
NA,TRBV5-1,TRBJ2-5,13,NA,CASSLSTEETQYF,TGCGCCAGCAGCTTGAGCACAGAGGAGACCCAGTACTTC
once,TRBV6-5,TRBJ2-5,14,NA,CASSPPKVGETQYF,TGTGCCAGCAGTCCTCCGAAGGTCGGGGAGACCCAGTACTTC
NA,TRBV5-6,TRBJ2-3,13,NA,CASSPGQFRTQYF,TGTGCCAGCAGCCCCGGACAGTTCCGGACGCAGTATTTT
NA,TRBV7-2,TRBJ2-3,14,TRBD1,CASSLGQGLDTQYF,TGTGCCAGCAGCCTGGGACAGGGGTTAGATACGCAGTATTTT
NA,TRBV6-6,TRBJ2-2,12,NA,CASSPGRLELFF,TGTGCCAGCAGTCCCGGAAGATTAGAGCTGTTTTTT
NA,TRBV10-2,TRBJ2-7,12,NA,CASSDPAYEQYF,TGCGCCAGCAGTGACCCAGCCTACGAGCAGTACTTC